Listed below are T cell receptor beta chains from one sample, sequenced in a study of cytomegalovirus exposure and HLA in healthy donors. Assay: immunoSEQ multiplex PCR; the TCRdb copy retains only in-frame clones and omits some. The sample contains some 160,000 clones, about 74% of which appear only once. The sequenced sample consisted of PBMCs. These receptors were taken from a woman aged 40 to 50 in good health and CMV-seronegative. Both conserved end residues are part of each CDR3. D genes are given only for firm matches. The listing skips clone size in some rows; elsewhere it reads once, few, many or a size class.

D: -
J: TRBJ2-1
size: -
V: TRBV6-4
CDR3: CASSDSALPRNEQFF
DNA: TGTGCCAGCAGTGACTCTGCACTTCCCCGCAATGAGCAGTTCTTC

D: -
J: TRBJ1-2
size: -
V: TRBV6-5
CDR3: CASSPSGKGNYGYTF
DNA: TGTGCCAGCAGCCCCTCGGGGAAAGGGAACTATGGCTACACCTTC

D: -
J: TRBJ2-2
size: -
V: TRBV7-9
CDR3: CASSPHRDRTGELFF
DNA: TGTGCCAGCAGTCCGCACAGGGATCGAACCGGGGAGCTGTTTTTT

D: TRBD2
J: TRBJ2-7
size: -
V: TRBV7-8
CDR3: CASSPRTSGYEQYF
DNA: TGTGCCAGCAGCCCTCGGACTAGCGGATACGAGCAGTACTTC

D: -
J: TRBJ1-1
size: -
V: TRBV7-9
CDR3: CSSRRILNTEAFF
DNA: TGTTCCAGCAGGAGAATACTGAACACTGAAGCTTTCTTT

D: TRBD2
J: TRBJ2-5
size: -
V: TRBV7-9
CDR3: CASSLFSGTEETQYF
DNA: TGTGCCAGCAGCTTATTCAGCGGGACGGAGGAGACCCAGTACTTC

D: -
J: TRBJ1-5
size: -
V: TRBV27
CDR3: CASSRNGGSNQPQHF
DNA: TGTGCCAGCAGCCGAAATGGGGGGAGCAATCAGCCCCAGCATTTT

D: -
J: TRBJ1-2
size: -
V: TRBV10-3
CDR3: CAISPLGNGYTF
DNA: TGTGCCATCAGTCCCCTGGGCAATGGCTACACCTTC

D: TRBD1
J: TRBJ2-5
size: -
V: TRBV28
CDR3: CASSRRQGKETQYF
DNA: TGTGCCAGCAGCCGTCGACAGGGGAAAGAGACCCAGTACTTC

D: -
J: TRBJ1-4
size: -
V: TRBV27
CDR3: CASSPQGEGGLFF
DNA: TGTGCCAGCAGTCCGCAAGGGGAGGGGGGACTGTTTTTT

D: -
J: TRBJ2-2
size: -
V: TRBV6-5
CDR3: CATKRGVSNTGELFF
DNA: TGTGCGACTAAACGTGGGGTTTCTAACACCGGGGAGCTGTTTTTT

D: -
J: TRBJ2-5
size: -
V: TRBV7-8
CDR3: CASSYRVQETQYF
DNA: TGTGCCAGCAGCTACAGGGTCCAAGAGACCCAGTACTTC

D: -
J: TRBJ1-1
size: -
V: TRBV10-1
CDR3: CASGSEGTEAFF
DNA: TGCGCCAGCGGATCAGAGGGCACTGAAGCTTTCTTT

D: -
J: TRBJ1-4
size: -
V: TRBV2
CDR3: CASSEARVPFF
DNA: TGTGCCAGCAGTGAAGCCAGGGTTCCGTTTTTT

D: -
J: TRBJ1-2
size: -
V: TRBV29-1
CDR3: CSVPDSDGYTF
DNA: TGCAGCGTTCCCGACAGCGATGGCTACACCTTC

D: -
J: TRBJ2-3
size: -
V: TRBV30
CDR3: CAWSEAGQAQYF
DNA: TGTGCCTGGAGTGAAGCCGGCCAGGCGCAGTATTTT

D: TRBD2
J: TRBJ2-7
size: -
V: TRBV27
CDR3: CASTKLAGGGPYEQYF
DNA: TGTGCCAGCACCAAACTAGCGGGAGGAGGACCCTACGAGCAGTACTTC

D: -
J: TRBJ1-3
size: once
V: TRBV7-9
CDR3: CSSSSDRQTGNTIYF
DNA: TGTTCCAGCAGCTCAGATAGACAAACTGGAAACACCATATATTTT

D: TRBD1
J: TRBJ1-2
size: -
V: TRBV5-6
CDR3: CASSPPDYNRGANYGYTF
DNA: TGTGCCAGCAGCCCACCTGATTATAACAGGGGGGCTAACTATGGCTACACCTTC

D: TRBD1
J: TRBJ2-5
size: -
V: TRBV5-1
CDR3: CASSLGQGGETQYF
DNA: TGCGCCAGCAGCCTGGGACAGGGGGGAGAGACCCAGTACTTC

D: -
J: TRBJ1-2
size: -
V: TRBV6-5
CDR3: CASSLTGRYGYTF
DNA: TGTGCCAGCAGTCTAACAGGCCGCTATGGCTACACCTTC

D: -
J: TRBJ1-4
size: -
V: TRBV21-1
CDR3: CASSRSGTGVPTNEKLFF
DNA: TGTGCCAGCAGCAGATCCGGGACAGGCGTACCAACTAATGAAAAACTGTTTTTT

D: -
J: TRBJ2-3
size: -
V: TRBV10-3
CDR3: CAISDPDTKTDTQYF
DNA: TGTGCCATCAGTGACCCGGACACGAAGACAGATACGCAGTATTTT

D: -
J: TRBJ2-1
size: -
V: TRBV10-3
CDR3: CASSERDSGGVEQFF
DNA: TGTGCCAGCAGTGAGCGGGACAGCGGAGGAGTTGAGCAGTTCTTC

D: TRBD2
J: TRBJ2-5
size: -
V: TRBV19
CDR3: CASSISGRAETQYF
DNA: TGTGCCAGTAGTATAAGCGGGAGAGCAGAGACCCAGTACTTC

D: -
J: TRBJ1-2
size: -
V: TRBV6-1
CDR3: CASSEASVGVYGYTF
DNA: TGTGCCAGCAGTGAAGCGTCCGTAGGGGTCTATGGCTACACCTTC

D: -
J: TRBJ2-7
size: -
V: TRBV5-4
CDR3: CASSLAGTLSYEQYF
DNA: TGTGCCAGCAGCTTGGCCGGGACATTATCCTACGAGCAGTACTTC

D: TRBD1
J: TRBJ1-3
size: -
V: TRBV7-6
CDR3: CASSSPATGVGSGNTIYF
DNA: TGTGCCAGCAGCTCCCCCGCGACAGGGGTCGGCTCTGGAAACACCATATATTTT

D: TRBD1
J: TRBJ2-7
size: once
V: TRBV6-5
CDR3: CASRQGQGAYEQYF
DNA: TGTGCCAGCAGGCAAGGACAGGGGGCCTACGAGCAGTACTTC

D: TRBD2
J: TRBJ2-3
size: -
V: TRBV2
CDR3: CANSGLAGVSDTQYF
DNA: TGTGCCAACTCGGGACTAGCGGGAGTTTCAGATACGCAGTATTTT

D: TRBD1
J: TRBJ2-5
size: once
V: TRBV7-9
CDR3: CASSLAAGTGFQETQYF
DNA: TGTGCCAGCAGCTTAGCTGCCGGGACAGGGTTTCAAGAGACCCAGTACTTC

D: -
J: TRBJ1-1
size: -
V: TRBV6-5
CDR3: CASSYSVPMNTEAFF
DNA: TGTGCCAGCAGTTACTCTGTGCCTATGAACACTGAAGCTTTCTTT

D: TRBD2
J: TRBJ2-3
size: once
V: TRBV14
CDR3: CASSGLAGGVTDTQYF
DNA: TGTGCCAGCAGCGGACTAGCGGGAGGGGTTACAGATACGCAGTATTTT

D: TRBD1
J: TRBJ1-2
size: -
V: TRBV27
CDR3: CASSFPLDRNPNYGYTF
DNA: TGTGCCAGCAGTTTCCCCCTGGACAGGAACCCCAACTATGGCTACACCTTC

D: -
J: TRBJ2-5
size: once
V: TRBV4-1
CDR3: CASSQEGSGDETQYF
DNA: TGCGCCAGCAGCCAAGAGGGATCAGGGGATGAGACCCAGTACTTC

D: -
J: TRBJ2-1
size: -
V: TRBV4-2
CDR3: CASSQTKVSSYNEQFF
DNA: TGTGCCAGCAGCCAAACAAAAGTATCCTCCTACAATGAGCAGTTCTTC

D: -
J: TRBJ2-5
size: -
V: TRBV20-1
CDR3: CSAREEIGQYF
DNA: TGCAGTGCTAGAGAGGAGATTGGCCAGTACTTC

D: TRBD1
J: TRBJ1-1
size: -
V: TRBV5-6
CDR3: CASSLQGAQTEAFF
DNA: TGTGCCAGCAGCTTACAGGGGGCGCAGACCGAAGCTTTCTTT

D: -
J: TRBJ1-1
size: few
V: TRBV10-3
CDR3: CAAQGNTEAFF
DNA: TGTGCCGCTCAGGGGAACACTGAAGCTTTCTTT

D: TRBD1
J: TRBJ1-2
size: -
V: TRBV7-9
CDR3: CASSPRTGNNNYGYTF
DNA: TGTGCCAGCAGCCCCCGGACAGGGAACAATAACTATGGCTACACCTTC

D: TRBD1
J: TRBJ1-4
size: many
V: TRBV6-1
CDR3: CASSEVAGGLEKLFF
DNA: TGTGCCAGCAGTGAAGTAGCAGGGGGTCTTGAAAAACTGTTTTTT

D: -
J: TRBJ1-1
size: -
V: TRBV25-1
CDR3: CASRTDSANTEAFF
DNA: TGTGCCAGCAGGACGGACAGCGCGAACACTGAAGCTTTCTTT

D: -
J: TRBJ1-1
size: few
V: TRBV6-5
CDR3: CASRRTLGGRAFF
DNA: TGTGCCAGCAGACGAACTTTGGGGGGACGAGCTTTCTTT

D: TRBD1
J: TRBJ2-5
size: -
V: TRBV6-1
CDR3: CASRKQGAGETQYF
DNA: TGTGCCAGCAGGAAGCAGGGGGCTGGGGAGACCCAGTACTTC

D: -
J: TRBJ2-5
size: -
V: TRBV2
CDR3: CASSGQSRQETQYF
DNA: TGTGCCAGCAGCGGACAGTCTCGCCAAGAGACCCAGTACTTC

D: TRBD1
J: TRBJ1-2
size: -
V: TRBV11-2
CDR3: CASSLLRQGAGYGYTF
DNA: TGTGCCAGCAGCTTACTTAGACAGGGGGCAGGCTATGGCTACACCTTC

D: -
J: TRBJ2-7
size: -
V: TRBV28
CDR3: CASSLGPGHSYEQYF
DNA: TGTGCCAGCAGCCTTGGTCCGGGACATAGCTACGAGCAGTACTTC

D: -
J: TRBJ1-4
size: -
V: TRBV18
CDR3: CASSPRRGADPLGEKKSGEKLFF
DNA: TGTGCCAGCTCACCACGGAGGGGCGCCGACCCATTAGGGGAGAAGAAGTCGGGGGAAAAACTGTTTTTT

D: TRBD2
J: TRBJ2-3
size: few
V: TRBV2
CDR3: CASSEDLADATDTQYF
DNA: TGTGCCAGCAGTGAAGACCTAGCGGACGCCACAGATACGCAGTATTTT

D: TRBD2
J: TRBJ2-7
size: -
V: TRBV11-3
CDR3: CASSPGLADYYEQYF
DNA: TGTGCCAGCAGTCCCGGACTAGCTGATTACTACGAGCAGTACTTC

D: TRBD1
J: TRBJ2-6
size: -
V: TRBV5-1
CDR3: CASRQGAGANVLTF
DNA: TGCGCCAGTAGGCAGGGGGCTGGGGCCAACGTCCTGACTTTC

D: -
J: TRBJ1-6
size: -
V: TRBV10-3
CDR3: CAISESNIPDSPLHF
DNA: TGTGCCATCAGTGAGTCTAACATTCCCGATTCACCCCTCCACTTT